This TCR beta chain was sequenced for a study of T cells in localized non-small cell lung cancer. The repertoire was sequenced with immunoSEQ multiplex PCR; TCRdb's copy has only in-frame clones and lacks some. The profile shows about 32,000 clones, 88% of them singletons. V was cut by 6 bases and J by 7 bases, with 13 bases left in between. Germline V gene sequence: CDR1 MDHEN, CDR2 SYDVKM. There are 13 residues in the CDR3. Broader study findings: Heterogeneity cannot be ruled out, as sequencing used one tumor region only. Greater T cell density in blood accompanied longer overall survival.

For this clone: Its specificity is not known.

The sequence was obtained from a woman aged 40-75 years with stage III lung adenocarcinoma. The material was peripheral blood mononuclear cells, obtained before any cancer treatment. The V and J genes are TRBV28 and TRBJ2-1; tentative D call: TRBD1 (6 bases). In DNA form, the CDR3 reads TGTGCCAGCAGAGCCATACAGGGTAATGAGCAGTTCTTC. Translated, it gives CASRAIQGNEQFF.